The table lists the clone carrying this T cell receptor beta chain with many counts. No antigen is known for it. Arm-PCR of CDR3 regions with iRepertoire HTBI primers generated TCR beta libraries. TCRdb re-called the multiplex PCR reads through MiXCR, storing one row per CDR3 protein. The table records 500,000 to 800,000 distinct CDR3 sequences, about 32% of them present only once. Time point indicated: persistent/refractory GD, antithyroid drugs over 5 years with positive TRAb. The TCR library was made from RNA that had been extracted from PBMCs in TRIzol. In Xi'an, China, an endocrinology department was the source of patients. The CDR3 consists of 14 residues. Trimming shortened V by 2 bases and J by 0 bases, and 8 bases separated the two germline ends. Looked up from germline, CDR1 is SGHRS and CDR2 is YFSETQ. The sample originates from a study of regulatory T cells in long-lasting Graves disease. The overall study: Disease was considered persistent Graves' disease after over 5 years of antithyroid drugs (with positive TSH receptor antibodies).

Study-wide results and caveats: Those with persistent disease had in common more public clonotypes (around 2,500) than new patients (roughly 1,000). Persistent Graves' patients showed reduced TCR diversity versus newly diagnosed patients.

Specimen: peripheral blood mononuclear cells (PBMCs), collected when the disease was refractory, from a patient treated with antithyroid drugs. The sequence was obtained from a female donor with Graves disease. V usage is TRBV5-1 and J usage is TRBJ1-1, with TRBD1 as a possible D gene (5 bases). This CDR3 reads CASSFGGVNTEAFF. CDR3 in DNA: TGCGCCAGCAGCTTTGGGGGGGTGAACACTGAAGCTTTCTTT.